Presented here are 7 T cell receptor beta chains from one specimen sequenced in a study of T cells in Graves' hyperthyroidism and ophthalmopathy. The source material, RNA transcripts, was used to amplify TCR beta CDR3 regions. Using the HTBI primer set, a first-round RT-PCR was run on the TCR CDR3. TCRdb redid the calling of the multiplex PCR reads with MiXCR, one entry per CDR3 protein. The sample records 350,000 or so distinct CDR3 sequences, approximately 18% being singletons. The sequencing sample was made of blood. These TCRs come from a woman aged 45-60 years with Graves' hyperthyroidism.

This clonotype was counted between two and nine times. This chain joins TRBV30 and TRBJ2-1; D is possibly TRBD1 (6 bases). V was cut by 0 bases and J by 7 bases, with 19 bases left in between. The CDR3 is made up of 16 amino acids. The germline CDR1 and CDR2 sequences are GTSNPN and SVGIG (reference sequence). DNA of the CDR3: TGTGCCTGGAGTGTACTCGAGTTACAGGGCATGAATGAGCAGTTCTTC. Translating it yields CAWSVLELQGMNEQFF.

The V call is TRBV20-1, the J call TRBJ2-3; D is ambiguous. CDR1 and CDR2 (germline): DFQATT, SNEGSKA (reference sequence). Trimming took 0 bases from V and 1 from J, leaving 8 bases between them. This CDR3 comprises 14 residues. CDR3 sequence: CSARDGVRTDTQYF. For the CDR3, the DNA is TGCAGTGCTAGAGATGGGGTACGCACAGATACGCAGTATTTT.

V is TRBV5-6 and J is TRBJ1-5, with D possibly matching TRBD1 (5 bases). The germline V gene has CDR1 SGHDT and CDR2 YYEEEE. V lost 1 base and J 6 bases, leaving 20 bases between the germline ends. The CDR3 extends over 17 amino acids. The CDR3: CASSLFRRGGVGQPQHF. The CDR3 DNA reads TGTGCCAGCAGCTTGTTTCGTCGGGGAGGGGTGGGTCAGCCCCAGCATTTT.

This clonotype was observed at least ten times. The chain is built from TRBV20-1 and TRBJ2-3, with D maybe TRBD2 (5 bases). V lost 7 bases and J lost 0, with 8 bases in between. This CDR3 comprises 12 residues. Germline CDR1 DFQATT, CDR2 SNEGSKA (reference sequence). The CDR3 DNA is TGCAGTGTAAGCGGTAGCACAGATACGCAGTATTTT. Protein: CSVSGSTDTQYF.

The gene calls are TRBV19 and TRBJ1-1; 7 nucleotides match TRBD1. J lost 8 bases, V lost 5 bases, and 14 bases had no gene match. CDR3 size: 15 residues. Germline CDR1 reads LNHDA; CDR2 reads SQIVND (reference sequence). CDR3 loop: CASSQSLTGLGEAFF. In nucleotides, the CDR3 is TGTGCCAGTAGTCAAAGCCTGACAGGGCTGGGGGAAGCTTTCTTT.

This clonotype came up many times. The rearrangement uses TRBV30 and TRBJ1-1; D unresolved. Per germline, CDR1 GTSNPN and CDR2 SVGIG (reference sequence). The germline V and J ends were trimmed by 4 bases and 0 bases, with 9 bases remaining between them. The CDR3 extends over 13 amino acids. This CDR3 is CAWTVGMNTEAFF. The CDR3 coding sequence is TGTGCCTGGACGGTCGGGATGAACACTGAAGCTTTCTTT.

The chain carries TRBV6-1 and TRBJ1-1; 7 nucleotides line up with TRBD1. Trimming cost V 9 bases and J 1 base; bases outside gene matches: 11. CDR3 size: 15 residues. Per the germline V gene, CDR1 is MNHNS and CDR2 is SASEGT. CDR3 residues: CASRHRGQANTEAFF. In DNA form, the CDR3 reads TGTGCCAGTCGTCACCGAGGACAGGCGAACACTGAAGCTTTCTTT.